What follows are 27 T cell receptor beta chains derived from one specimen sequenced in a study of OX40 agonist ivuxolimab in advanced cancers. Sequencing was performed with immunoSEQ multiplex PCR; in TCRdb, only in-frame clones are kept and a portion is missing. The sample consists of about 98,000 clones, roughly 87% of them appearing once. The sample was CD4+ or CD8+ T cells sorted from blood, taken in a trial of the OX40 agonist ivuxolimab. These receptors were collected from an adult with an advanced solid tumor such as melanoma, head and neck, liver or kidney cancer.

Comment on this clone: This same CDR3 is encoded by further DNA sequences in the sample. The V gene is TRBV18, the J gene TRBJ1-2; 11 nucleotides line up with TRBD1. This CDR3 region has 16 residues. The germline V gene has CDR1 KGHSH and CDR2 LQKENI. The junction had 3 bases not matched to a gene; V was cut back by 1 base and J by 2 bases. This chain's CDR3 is CASSPLGTGGNYGYTF. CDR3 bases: TGTGCCAGCTCACCACTAGGGACAGGGGGGAACTATGGCTACACCTTC.

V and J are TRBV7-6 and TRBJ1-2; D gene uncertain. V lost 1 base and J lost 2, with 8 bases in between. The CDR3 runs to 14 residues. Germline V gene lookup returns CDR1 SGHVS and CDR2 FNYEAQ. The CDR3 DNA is TGTGCCAGCAGCTTAGGGGGTCAGAACTATGGCTACACCTTC. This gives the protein CASSLGGQNYGYTF.

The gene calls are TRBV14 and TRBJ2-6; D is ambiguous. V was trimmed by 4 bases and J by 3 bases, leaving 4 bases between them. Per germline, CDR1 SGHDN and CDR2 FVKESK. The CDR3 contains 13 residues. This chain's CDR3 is CASSPSGANVLTF. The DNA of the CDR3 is TGTGCCAGCAGCCCGAGTGGGGCCAACGTCCTGACTTTC.

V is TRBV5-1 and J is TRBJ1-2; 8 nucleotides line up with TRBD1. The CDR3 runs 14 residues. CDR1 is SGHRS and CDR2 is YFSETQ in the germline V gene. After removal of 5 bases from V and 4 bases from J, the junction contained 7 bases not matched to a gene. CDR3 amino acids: CASRTGQATYGYTF. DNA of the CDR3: TGCGCCAGCAGAACGGGACAGGCGACCTATGGCTACACCTTC.

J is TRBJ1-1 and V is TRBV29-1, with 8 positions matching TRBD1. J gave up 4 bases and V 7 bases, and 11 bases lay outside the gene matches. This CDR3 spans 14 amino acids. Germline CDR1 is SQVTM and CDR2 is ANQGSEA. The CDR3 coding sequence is TGCAGCGGGCTAGATTCAGGGGGCGGCACTGAAGCTTTCTTT. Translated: CSGLDSGGGTEAFF.

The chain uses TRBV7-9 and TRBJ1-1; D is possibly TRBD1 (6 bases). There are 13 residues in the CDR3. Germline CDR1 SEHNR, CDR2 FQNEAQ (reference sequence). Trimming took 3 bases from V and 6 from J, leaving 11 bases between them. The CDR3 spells CASSFYDRPEAFF. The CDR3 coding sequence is TGTGCCAGCAGCTTCTACGACAGGCCTGAAGCTTTCTTT.

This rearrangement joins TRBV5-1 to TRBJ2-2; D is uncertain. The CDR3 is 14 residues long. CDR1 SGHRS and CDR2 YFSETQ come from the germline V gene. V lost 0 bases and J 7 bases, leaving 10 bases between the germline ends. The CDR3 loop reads CASSLGGVGGELFF. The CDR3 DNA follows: TGCGCCAGCAGCTTGGGTGGTGTTGGCGGGGAGCTGTTTTTT. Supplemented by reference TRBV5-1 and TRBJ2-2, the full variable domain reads KAGVTQTPRYLIKTRGQQVTLSCSPISGHRSVSWYQQTPGQGLQFLFEYFSETQRNKGNFPGRFSGRQFSNSRSEMNVSTLELGDSALYLCASSLGGVGGELFFGEGSRLTVL.

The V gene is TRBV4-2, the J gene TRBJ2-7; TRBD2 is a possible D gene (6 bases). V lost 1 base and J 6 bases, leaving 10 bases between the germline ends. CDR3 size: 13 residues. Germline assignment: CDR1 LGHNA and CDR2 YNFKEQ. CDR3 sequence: CASSQAGTPEQYF. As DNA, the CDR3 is TGTGCCAGCAGCCAAGCTGGGACTCCCGAGCAGTACTTC.

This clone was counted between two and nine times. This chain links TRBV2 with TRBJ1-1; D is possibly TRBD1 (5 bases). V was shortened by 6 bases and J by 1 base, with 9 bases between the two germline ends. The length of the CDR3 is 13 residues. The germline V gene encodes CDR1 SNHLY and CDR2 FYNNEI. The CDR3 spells CASSRVRNTEAFF. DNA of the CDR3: TGTGCCAGCAGCAGGGTGAGGAACACTGAAGCTTTCTTT.

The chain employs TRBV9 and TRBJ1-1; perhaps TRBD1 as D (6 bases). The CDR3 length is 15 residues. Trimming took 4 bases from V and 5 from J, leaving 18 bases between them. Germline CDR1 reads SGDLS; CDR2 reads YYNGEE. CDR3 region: CASSPKGEVRTEAFF. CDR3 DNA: TGTGCCAGCAGCCCTAAGGGGGAGGTTAGGACTGAAGCTTTCTTT.

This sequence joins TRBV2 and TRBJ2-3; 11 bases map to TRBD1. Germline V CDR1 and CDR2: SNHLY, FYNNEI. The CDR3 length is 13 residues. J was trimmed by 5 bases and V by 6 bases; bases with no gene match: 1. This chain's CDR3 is CASSGTGGDTQYF. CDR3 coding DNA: TGTGCCAGCAGCGGGACAGGGGGAGATACGCAGTATTTT.

CDR3 bases: TGTGCCAGCAGCTTGGCGGGACAGGGTCAAGAGACCCAGTACTTC. Translation: CASSLAGQGQETQYF. V and J are TRBV5-4 and TRBJ2-5; 9 nucleotides match TRBD1. The CDR3 is 15 residues long. Germline CDR1 is SGHNT and CDR2 is YYREEE (reference sequence). V was clipped by 0 bases and J by 2 bases; unmatched bases: 2.

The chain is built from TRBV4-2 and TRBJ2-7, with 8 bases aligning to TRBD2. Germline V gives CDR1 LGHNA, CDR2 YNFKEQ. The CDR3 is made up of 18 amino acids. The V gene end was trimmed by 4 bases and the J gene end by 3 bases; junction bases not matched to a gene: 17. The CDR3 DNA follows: TGTGCCAGCAGCCTCATAAGCCCTACTAGCGGACTCAACTACGAGCAGTACTTC. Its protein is CASSLISPTSGLNYEQYF.

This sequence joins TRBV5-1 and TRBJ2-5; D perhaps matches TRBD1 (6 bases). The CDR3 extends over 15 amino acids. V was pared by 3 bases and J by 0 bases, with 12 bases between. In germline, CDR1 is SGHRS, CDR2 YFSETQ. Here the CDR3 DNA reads TGCGCCAGCAGCTACGACACAGGGTACCAAGAGACCCAGTACTTC. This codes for CASSYDTGYQETQYF.

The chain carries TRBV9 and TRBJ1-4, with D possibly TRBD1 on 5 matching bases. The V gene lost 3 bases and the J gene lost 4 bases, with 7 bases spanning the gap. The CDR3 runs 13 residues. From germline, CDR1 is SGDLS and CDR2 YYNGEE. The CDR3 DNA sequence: TGTGCCAGCAGCGGACAGCTTAATGAAAAACTGTTTTTT. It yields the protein CASSGQLNEKLFF.

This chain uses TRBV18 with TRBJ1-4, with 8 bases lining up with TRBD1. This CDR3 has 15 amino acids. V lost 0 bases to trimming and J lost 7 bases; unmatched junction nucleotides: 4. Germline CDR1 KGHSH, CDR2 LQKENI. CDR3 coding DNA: TGTGCCAGCTCACCACCTGAGACAGGGGCTGAAAAACTGTTTTTT. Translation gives CASSPPETGAEKLFF.

The CDR3 region is CASTRGGGNTEAFF. CDR3 nucleotides: TGTGCCAGCACCCGCGGAGGGGGAAACACTGAAGCTTTCTTT. V gene TRBV7-9 combines with J gene TRBJ1-1, with D tentatively TRBD1 (6 bases). Germline V gives CDR1 SEHNR, CDR2 FQNEAQ (reference sequence). V gave up 7 bases and J gave up 2 bases, with 14 bases separating them. This CDR3 is built from 14 residues.

CDR3 region: CASSWLMNTEAFF. The CDR3 nucleotides are TGTGCCAGCAGTTGGCTTATGAACACTGAAGCTTTCTTT. This rearrangement joins TRBV6-1 to TRBJ1-1, with unresolved D. V lost 5 bases and J lost 0, with 7 bases in between. CDR3 length: 13 amino acids. Germline values: CDR1 MNHNS, CDR2 SASEGT.

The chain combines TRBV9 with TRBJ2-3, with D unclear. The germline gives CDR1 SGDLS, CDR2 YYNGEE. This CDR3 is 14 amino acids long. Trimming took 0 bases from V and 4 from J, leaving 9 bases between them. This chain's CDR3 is CASSVELLSDTQYF. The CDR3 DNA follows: TGTGCCAGCAGCGTAGAATTACTTTCAGATACGCAGTATTTT.

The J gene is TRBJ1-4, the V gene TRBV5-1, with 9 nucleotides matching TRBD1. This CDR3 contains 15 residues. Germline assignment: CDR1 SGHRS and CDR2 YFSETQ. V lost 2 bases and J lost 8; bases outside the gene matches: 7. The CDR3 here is CASSLQGAKDEKLFF. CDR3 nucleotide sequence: TGCGCCAGCAGCTTACAGGGGGCGAAGGACGAAAAACTGTTTTTT.

CDR3 nucleotides: TGTGCCAGCAGATCAGTCGGCGTAGCTAACTATGGCTACACCTTC. It codes for CASRSVGVANYGYTF. This chain uses TRBV28 with TRBJ1-2; D is unresolved. The CDR3 totals 15 residues. Germline V gene sequence: CDR1 MDHEN, CDR2 SYDVKM. V lost 6 bases and J lost 0, with 14 bases in between.

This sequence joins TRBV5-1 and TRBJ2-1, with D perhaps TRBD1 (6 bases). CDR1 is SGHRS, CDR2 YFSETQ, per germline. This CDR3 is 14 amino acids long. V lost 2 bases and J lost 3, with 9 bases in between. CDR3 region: CASSFGTLYNEQFF. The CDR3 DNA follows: TGCGCCAGCAGCTTCGGGACACTCTACAATGAGCAGTTCTTC.

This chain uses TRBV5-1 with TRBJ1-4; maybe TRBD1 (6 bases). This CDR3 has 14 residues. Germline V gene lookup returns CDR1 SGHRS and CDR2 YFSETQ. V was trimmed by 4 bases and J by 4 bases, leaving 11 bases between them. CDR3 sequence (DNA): TGCGCCAGCAGCCGACAGGCCGATAATGAAAAACTGTTTTTT. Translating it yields CASSRQADNEKLFF.

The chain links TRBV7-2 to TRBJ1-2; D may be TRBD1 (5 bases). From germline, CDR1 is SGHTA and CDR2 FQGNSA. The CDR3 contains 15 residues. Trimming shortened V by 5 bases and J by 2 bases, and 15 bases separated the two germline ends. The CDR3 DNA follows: TGTGCCAGCAGCACCTTCTCAGGGCAGAACTATGGCTACACCTTC. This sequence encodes CASSTFSGQNYGYTF.

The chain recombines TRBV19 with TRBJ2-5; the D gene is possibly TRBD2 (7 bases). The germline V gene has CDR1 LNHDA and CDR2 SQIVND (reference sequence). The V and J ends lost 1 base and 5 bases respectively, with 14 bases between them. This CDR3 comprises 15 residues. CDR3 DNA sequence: TGTGCCAGTAGTATAGTTGGGGGGGCCAGGGAGACCCAGTACTTC. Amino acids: CASSIVGGARETQYF.

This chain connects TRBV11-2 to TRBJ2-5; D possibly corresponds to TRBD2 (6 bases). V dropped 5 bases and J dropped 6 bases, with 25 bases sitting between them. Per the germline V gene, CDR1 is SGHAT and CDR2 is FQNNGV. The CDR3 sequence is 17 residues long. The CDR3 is CASSPSGGTSGGKTQYF. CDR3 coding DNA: TGTGCCAGCAGCCCATCAGGAGGGACTTCGGGCGGGAAGACCCAGTACTTC.

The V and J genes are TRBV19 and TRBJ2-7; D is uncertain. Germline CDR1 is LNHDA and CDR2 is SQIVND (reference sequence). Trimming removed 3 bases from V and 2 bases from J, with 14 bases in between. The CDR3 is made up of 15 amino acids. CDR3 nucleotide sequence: TGTGCCAGTAGTATTGGGCGCACGCCTACCTACGAGCAGTACTTC. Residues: CASSIGRTPTYEQYF.